This T cell receptor (beta chain) was sequenced in a study of blood T cells in healthy people across ages (dated by TCRdb to about 2015). For the study in its entirety: In model experiments, roughly one uniquely barcoded TCR beta cDNA molecule per two T cells was captured by template switching. Four age groups were formed from the donors: young (average 16 years), middle-aged (approximately 41), aged (around 62) and long-lived (about 75). To track age-related changes in TCR beta repertoire diversity, the study relied on deep sequencing normalized with unique cDNA molecular identifiers. The study analyzed two additional independent replicas of 1 million unique cDNA reads from the same blood draw for two donors, one aged 18 to 30 and one aged 80 or older.

Remarks on this clonotype: Its antigen specificity is not known. The germline gene is not matched at one end of the junction; a read error may be the cause.

Library construction relied on 5' RACE. TCRdb lists the instrument as Illumina HiSeq 2500. A second PCR of 7 to 11 cycles was run with a J-beta primer mix and a sample-barcoded 5' primer. A template-switch 5' adaptor carrying 12 random nucleotides introduced a unique molecular identifier onto each TCR beta cDNA molecule. At least 2.5 million CDR3-containing paired-end reads were obtained from each sample. All of the RNA was converted into first-strand cDNA using the Mint cDNA synthesis kit, with a TRBC-specific oligonucleotide serving as the primer. All cDNA was treated with uracil-DNA glycosylase and then went through a first 18-cycle PCR with the universal primers M1SS and BC2_uni_R. Per the original workflow: For normalization, 1 million high-quality reads were randomly selected from each sample, with every read carrying a distinct molecular identifier. Instead of being binned into consensus sequences, reads with shared molecular identifiers were discarded. MiTCR, with a Q25 quality threshold and the strictest error-elimination algorithm, was used for CDR3 identification, clonotype clustering and error correction. A nonparametric unseen species model with Euler transformation was used to estimate lower-bound total TCR beta diversity. Using fastp trimming at Q25 and MiXCR clonotype assembly, TCRdb reanalyzed the public sequencing data and kept in-frame beta chains. Each record represents a unique CDR3 protein, reported with the most common genes and DNA among its rows. TCRdb's processing, not the study's, gives the V and J calls here. The sample table holds nearly 800,000 distinct CDR3 sequences, of which 20% to 25% were seen once. The top ten constitute under 4.5% of the sample.

The paper as a whole reports these results and caveats: Observed TCR beta diversity per million T cells fell roughly linearly with age, and a significant reduction was already apparent by age around 40. Estimates of total diversity from one million sequenced T cells were regarded as lower bounds and underestimates. The percentage of naive T cells measured by flow cytometry correlated strongly with observed TCR beta diversity. The CMV infection status of donors was not known, potentially confounding age-related changes in expanded clonotypes. Compared with the aged group, the long-lived group had more naive CD4+ T cells, fewer expanded clones and increased TCR diversity, suggesting age selection. Since profiling was done on bulk unsorted PBMCs, naive and antigen-experienced compartments could not be conclusively compared.

The donors were roughly 39 Caucasian individuals from Russia, aged 6 to 90 years, who were systemically healthy. About 10 milliliters of peripheral blood were collected from each donor into EDTA-treated Vacutainer tubes. Ficoll-Paque density-gradient centrifugation was used to isolate PBMCs, with at least 6 million obtained per sample. Total RNA, at least 6 micrograms per sample, was extracted from PBMCs with Trizol reagent. For every donor, flow cytometry on a PBMC aliquot measured the percentage of naive CD45RAhigh/CD27high T cells. There are 12 amino acids in the CDR3, from cysteine to phenylalanine inclusive. The only DNA kept is the CDR3, 36 bases in frame from the first base. The CDR1 and CDR2 encoded by the germline V gene are MDHEN and SYDVKM. The data also belong to a second study, concerning T cells of mothers and their children. In that second paper, the authors write: Nine systemically healthy Caucasian individuals served as donors, namely three mothers together with their six children. cDNA synthesis consumed the entire amount of extracted RNA, loaded at approximately 1.6 ug RNA in each 15 ul reaction. In the second PCR, the M1S primer added sample barcodes and 2-4 random nucleotides. Over 9.5 million TCR beta CDR3 reads were obtained for each mother, and 3 million to 3.5 million reads were obtained for each child. Thymic selection similarly shapes TCR recombination output in related and unrelated pairs, with minor effect from inherited differences. Normalized repertoire overlap was always slightly but never significantly higher in related than unrelated mother-child pairs. With a sensitivity of approximately 100 clones per million clonotypes, no persistent microchimeric T cell clones were detected. The study used deep NGS to compare TCR beta repertoires of mothers and children, seeking features distinguishing related mother-child pairs from unrelated individuals. The mean age was about 38 +/- 4 years for the mothers and about 10 +/- 4 years for the children. Libraries were sequenced on Illumina HiSeq 2000 with 100+100 nt paired-end reads after adapter ligation with NEBNext reagents. To avoid cross-contamination, the mother libraries and the child libraries were prepared a month apart and sequenced in separate runs. For each donor, between 500,000 and 2,000,000 distinct TCR beta clonotypes were identified. Naive TCR beta clonotypes were estimated from low-frequency clonotypes matched to each donor's FACS-determined naive share, without sorting.

The sequenced material came from blood. The TCR sequence derives from a boy younger than 18 in good health. The rearranged segments are TRBV28 and TRBJ2-7; a stretch of 9 junction bases matches TRBD1. The DNA sequence reads TGTGCCAGCAGACTACCGGGACAGGGTCATTTCTTC. The resulting protein is CASRLPGQGHFF.